This TCR beta chain is from a study of T cells in Graves' hyperthyroidism and ophthalmopathy. TCR beta CDR3 regions were amplified from RNA. An initial round of RT-PCR targeting the TCR CDR3 relied on the HTBI primer set. MiXCR was run by TCRdb on the multiplex PCR reads, yielding one entry per CDR3 protein. This sample has some 420,000 distinct CDR3 sequences; around 15% occur once, and the top ten carry about 5%. PBMCs were collected from a roughly 9.7 ml volume of fresh peripheral blood. The CDR3 covers 15 residues. V shed 0 bases and J shed 5 bases, with 14 bases lying between them. Germline assignment: CDR1 SGDLS and CDR2 YYNGEE.

The sequenced sample consisted of blood. V is TRBV9 and J is TRBJ2-5, with D unclear. This sequence originates from a woman younger than 30 with Graves' hyperthyroidism. Written as DNA, the CDR3 is TGTGCCAGCAGCGTAGCTGCGAAACTAAGGGAGACCCAGTACTTC. This codes for CASSVAAKLRETQYF. The full variable domain, rest sourced from reference TRBV9 and TRBJ2-5, is DSGVTQTPKHLITATGQRVTLRCSPRSGDLSVYWYQQSLDQGLQFLIQYYNGEERAKGNILERFSAQQFPDLHSELNLSSLELGDSALYFCASSVAAKLRETQYFGPGTRLLVL.